The T cell receptor (beta chain) under discussion was sequenced for a study of shared clonotypes between healthy human individuals. Study at large: The plates for each donor numbered three CD4 naive, three CD4 memory, two CD8 naive and one CD8 memory.

Germline lookup yields CDR1 WNHNN and CDR2 SYGVQD (reference sequence). V gave up 5 bases and J gave up 6 bases; unmatched junction bases: 8. The CDR3 sequence is 15 residues long. Genomic DNA of each subset was evenly split across several immunoSEQ plates. Sequenced by immunoSEQ multiplex PCR; TCRdb stores in-frame clones only, minus some. The sample holds approximately 1.4 million clones, under 99% seen once. The V gene is TRBV10-1, the J gene TRBJ2-7; 12 positions match TRBD2. The source is a man younger than 40 in good health. Sequencing was performed on naive CD4+ T cells sorted from blood. Subset: CD45RA+ positively selected. The CDR3 bases are TGCGCCAGCAGTTTGACACTAGCGGGGGGCTCCGAGCAGTACTTC. Protein sequence: CASSLTLAGGSEQYF.